Sequencing of this T cell receptor beta chain was carried out in a study of molecular identifiers for immune sequencing clone quantification. Study background: Five portions were made in replicates from RNA of approximately 22,000 or 94,000 naive CD8 cells, and four underwent sequencing.

This clonotype turned up a few times. Its antigen is not identified. Study-wide results and caveats: Amid approximately 1 million naive cells, spiked Jurkat TCR RNA from one cell was reportedly still detectable.

CDR1 and CDR2 from the germline V gene are KGHDR and SFDVKD. The J segment lost 0 bases and the V segment lost 3 bases, leaving 2 bases of the junction unmatched. The CDR3 sequence is 15 residues long. TCRdb called the PCR reads again in MiXCR, with one record for every CDR3 protein. The sample records 300,000 to 400,000 distinct CDR3 sequences, about a fifth being singletons. The TCR was taken from a human donor in good health. Some libraries in this study had Jurkat cell RNA spiked in. The chain uses TRBV24-1 and TRBJ2-3; TRBD2 matches 7 bases. The sample taken for sequencing was naive CD8+ T cells from blood, with Jurkat cell RNA spiked in. Sample subset: FACS-sorted CD8+CD4-CCR7+CD45RA+ naive T cells. The CDR3 DNA reads TGTGCCACCAGTGATCTAGCGGCAAGCACAGATACGCAGTATTTT. Protein: CATSDLAASTDTQYF.